The clone carrying this TCR beta chain was counted only a few times. Its antigen remains unidentified. TCRdb passed the RT-PCR reads through MiXCR, listing each CDR3 protein once. Of about 570,000 distinct CDR3 sequences listed, approximately 12% are singletons. These data are taken from a study of response to subunit inactivated influenza vaccine. Broader study findings: That few new T cells are recruited by each seasonal influenza vaccination was the authors' suggestion.

Trimming pared 0 bases from V and 1 base from J, leaving 21 bases between. CDR1 is SGHAT, CDR2 FQDESV, per germline (reference sequence). CDR3 size: 19 residues. The chain combines TRBV11-1 with TRBJ1-1; no clear D gene. The TCR was taken from a man aged 50 to 60 who received an inactivated influenza vaccine. The material was PBMCs from blood, obtained on the day of vaccination. The CDR3 sequence: CASSLAPVSYVPGNTEAFF. For the CDR3, the DNA is TGTGCCAGCAGCTTAGCCCCCGTTTCGTATGTCCCGGGGAACACTGAAGCTTTCTTT.